A selection of T cell receptor beta chains follows, all from one sample in a study of control samples from healthy donors and cancer patients. Sequencing was performed with immunoSEQ multiplex PCR; in TCRdb, only in-frame clones are kept and a portion is missing. The repertoire consists of over 8,000 clones, with approximately 91% occurring once and the leading ten covering 20% to 25%. Sequencing was performed on PBMCs. The source is a man aged 60-69 years with colorectal cancer. The CDR3 runs from the conserved cysteine through the conserved F or W. A D gene is named only where the DNA matches it firmly. A row's size may be missing; if present it is once, few, many or a size class.

D gene	clone size	V gene	J gene	CDR3 DNA	CDR3 protein
NA	NA	TRBV5-5	TRBJ2-7	TGTGCCAGCAGCTTGGATCCGGAAGTCTACGAGCAGTACTTC	CASSLDPEVYEQYF
NA	NA	TRBV11-2	TRBJ2-1	TGTGCCAGCAGCTTAATCCGGGGGAGGAACAATGAGCAGTTCTTC	CASSLIRGRNNEQFF
NA	NA	TRBV6-6	TRBJ1-1	TGTGCCAGCAGGTCCCGGGACACTGAAGCTTTCTTT	CASRSRDTEAFF
NA	NA	TRBV7-9	TRBJ2-4	TGTGCCAGCAGGCCAACCGGGACGAGCGGCAAAAACATTCAGTACTTC	CASRPTGTSGKNIQYF
TRBD1	NA	TRBV5-8	TRBJ2-1	TGTGCCAGCAGCTTGTTCGGGACAGGCAGGGGGGATGAGCAGTTCTTC	CASSLFGTGRGDEQFF
NA	NA	TRBV6-5	TRBJ2-1	TGTGCCAGCAGGGACATCCAGGTCAATGAGCAGTTCTTC	CASRDIQVNEQFF
NA	NA	TRBV28	TRBJ2-5	TGTGCCAGCAGTTTATCTGGACAGACTGGGGAGACCCAGTACTTC	CASSLSGQTGETQYF
TRBD1	few	TRBV3-1/TRBV3-2	TRBJ1-1	TGTGCCAGCAGCCAAGAGGGCAGGGACAGGGGGCCGGCGGCTTTCTTT	CASSQEGRDRGPAAFF
TRBD1	NA	TRBV28	TRBJ1-1	TGTGCCAGCAGGCTTTACCAGACAGGGGAAAACGGAGCTTTCTTT	CASRLYQTGENGAFF
TRBD1	few	TRBV5-5	TRBJ2-7	TGTGCCAGCAGCTTAAGGGACAGAACCTACGAGCAGTACTTC	CASSLRDRTYEQYF
NA	NA	TRBV4-1	TRBJ1-4	TGCGCCAGCAGCCAAGATCCGGCAGGGCTCAATGAAAAACTGTTTTTT	CASSQDPAGLNEKLFF
TRBD2	NA	TRBV10-2	TRBJ2-3	TGCGCCAGGTCTAGCGGGTTTTGGACAGATACGCAGTATTTT	CARSSGFWTDTQYF
NA	NA	TRBV5-1	TRBJ2-1	TGCGCCAGCAGCTTGGTAGGCCAGGGAAGTAGGAATGAGCAGTTCTTC	CASSLVGQGSRNEQFF
NA	NA	TRBV12-5	TRBJ2-1	TGTGCTAGTGCCACGGGCGGAAACAATGAGCAGTTCTTC	CASATGGNNEQFF
TRBD2	once	TRBV7-2	TRBJ2-1	TGTGCCAGCAGGGGTCGACTAGCGGGGGGGCCAAATGAGCAGTTCTTC	CASRGRLAGGPNEQFF
NA	NA	TRBV30	TRBJ1-5	TGTGCCTGGAGTAAGGGGATTAGCAATCAGCCCCAGCATTTT	CAWSKGISNQPQHF
NA	once	TRBV11-2	TRBJ1-2	TGTGCCAGCAGCTTAAATCAGGTTGAAGGCTACACCTTC	CASSLNQVEGYTF
TRBD1	NA	TRBV4-1	TRBJ2-5	TGCGCCAGCAGCATCCCCGGGACAGAAGAGACCCAGTACTTC	CASSIPGTEETQYF
NA	NA	TRBV27	TRBJ1-2	TGTGCCAGCAGTCCCCGGACGGTTCCTAACTATGGCTACACCTTC	CASSPRTVPNYGYTF
TRBD1	once	TRBV25-1	TRBJ1-1	TGTGCCAGCAGTGAATGGCAGGGGGAGATGGGGAACACTGAAGCTTTCTTT	CASSEWQGEMGNTEAFF
NA	NA	TRBV12-3/TRBV12-4	TRBJ2-2	TGTGCCAGCAGTTTCACCAACACCGGGGAGCTGTTTTTT	CASSFTNTGELFF
TRBD1	NA	TRBV3-1/TRBV3-2	TRBJ2-7	TGTGCCAGCAGCCAAGGTGCACAGGGGGTCGAGCAGTACTTC	CASSQGAQGVEQYF
NA	few	TRBV5-5	TRBJ1-4	TGTGCCAGCAGCTTGGAACAGCTCCTGGGGGGAGAAAAACTGTTTTTT	CASSLEQLLGGEKLFF
NA	NA	TRBV10-3	TRBJ2-7	TGTGCCATCAGTGAAGGGCCGGAGGCCTACGAGCAGTACTTC	CAISEGPEAYEQYF
NA	NA	TRBV27	TRBJ2-5	TGTGCCAGCAGTTTGTACGGCCAAGAGACCCAGTACTTC	CASSLYGQETQYF
NA	NA	TRBV30	TRBJ1-1	TGTGCCTCCGAGTACAGGGAGAAGAATGAAGCTTTCTTT	CASEYREKNEAFF
NA	NA	TRBV27	TRBJ2-1	TGTGCCAGCAGTCCCCGTAGAGACTCCTACAATGAGCAGTTCTTC	CASSPRRDSYNEQFF
NA	NA	TRBV2	TRBJ1-2	TGTGCCAGCAGTGATGACTACTCGGGCAGGACTAACTATGGCTACACCTTC	CASSDDYSGRTNYGYTF
TRBD1	NA	TRBV28	TRBJ2-7	TGTGCCAGCAGTTTATTCCCCGGACAGGGTAACCCCTACGAGCAGTACTTC	CASSLFPGQGNPYEQYF